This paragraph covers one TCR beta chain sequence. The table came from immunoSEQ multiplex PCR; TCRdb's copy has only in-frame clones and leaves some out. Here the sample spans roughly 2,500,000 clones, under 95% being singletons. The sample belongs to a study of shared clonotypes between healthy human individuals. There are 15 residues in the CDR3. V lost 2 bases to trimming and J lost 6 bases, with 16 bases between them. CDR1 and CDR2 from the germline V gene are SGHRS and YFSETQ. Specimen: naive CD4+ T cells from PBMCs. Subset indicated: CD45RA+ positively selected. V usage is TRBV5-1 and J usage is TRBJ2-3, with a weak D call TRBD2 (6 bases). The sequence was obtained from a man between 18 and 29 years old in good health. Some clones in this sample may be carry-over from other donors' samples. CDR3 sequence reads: CASSFGAGSGDTQYF. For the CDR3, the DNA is TGCGCCAGCAGCTTTGGGGCGGGATCCGGGGATACGCAGTATTTT.